What follows are 14 T cell receptor beta chains derived from one specimen sequenced in a study of shared clonotypes between healthy human individuals. Some clones are missing from TCRdb's copy, which holds only in-frame ones; the method was immunoSEQ multiplex PCR. This sample has about 1.1 million clones; approximately 80% occur once, and the top ten carry 0.55% to 0.7%. The source material was memory CD4+ T cells from PBMCs. The subset: CD45RA-negative fraction. Source of these receptors: a man aged 18 to 29 in good health. Some clones in this sample may be carry-over from other donors' samples.

The CDR3 spells CASSPTGTDTQYF. The CDR3, as DNA: TGTGCCAGCAGCCCGACAGGGACAGATACGCAGTATTTT. The V and J genes are TRBV5-4 and TRBJ2-3; 7 nucleotides align to TRBD1. The CDR3 loop spans 13 amino acids. J was trimmed by 3 bases and V by 4 bases; bases with no gene match: 2. Germline V gene data show CDR1 as SGHNT and CDR2 as YYREEE (reference sequence).

This rearrangement joins TRBV5-1 to TRBJ2-7; 7 bases fit TRBD1. This CDR3 has 14 residues. With 4 bases clipped from V and 2 bases from J, the junction kept 6 bases outside the gene matches. Germline V gene data show CDR1 as SGHRS and CDR2 as YFSETQ. The chain's CDR3 is CASSIRTGPYEQYF. CDR3 DNA: TGCGCCAGCAGCATCCGGACAGGTCCCTACGAGCAGTACTTC.

In this sample, this clone turned up a few times. CDR3 sequence reads: CASSLTPGQAGYTF. The CDR3 nucleotides read TGTGCCAGCAGCCTTACGCCGGGACAGGCTGGCTACACCTTC. The chain links TRBV2 to TRBJ1-2, with TRBD1 identical over 8 bases. The CDR3 is 14 amino acids. CDR1 and CDR2 (germline): SNHLY, FYNNEI. V was clipped by 6 bases and J by 7 bases; unmatched bases: 10.

A few counts support this clone. This rearrangement joins TRBV27 to TRBJ1-2, with D maybe TRBD1 (5 bases). Germline CDR1 and CDR2: MNHEY and SMNVEV (reference sequence). Trimming left V 2 bases short and J 8 bases short, with 12 bases between. CDR3 size: 13 residues. CDR3 sequence: CASSLGDSGGYTF. For the CDR3, the DNA is TGTGCCAGCAGTTTAGGGGACTCGGGGGGCTACACCTTC.

The chain has TRBV2 and TRBJ1-2; 8 bases match TRBD1. The ends lost 9 bases at V and 4 bases at J; junction bases unmatched: 4. Germline loops: CDR1 SNHLY, CDR2 FYNNEI. This CDR3 contains 12 residues. The CDR3 region is CARKTGVYGYTF. DNA for the CDR3: TGTGCCAGGAAGACAGGGGTCTATGGCTACACCTTC.

The V call is TRBV28, the J call TRBJ1-5; D gene uncertain. CDR1 MDHEN and CDR2 SYDVKM come from the germline V gene. This CDR3 contains 14 residues. Between the trimmed V and J ends, which lost 6 bases and 5 bases, there was a span of 14 bases. CDR3 coding DNA: TGTGCCAGCAGACAACCTGGCAGAGATCAGCCCCAGCATTTT. Its translation is CASRQPGRDQPQHF.

This clone was seen more than once but under ten times. This chain uses TRBV9 with TRBJ2-3, with TRBD2 identical over 8 bases. The CDR3 is made up of 16 amino acids. Looked up from germline, CDR1 is SGDLS and CDR2 is YYNGEE. After removal of 4 bases from V and 3 bases from J, the junction contained 10 bases not matched to a gene. The CDR3 sequence is CASSSPGGRRTDTQYF. The CDR3, as DNA: TGTGCCAGCAGCTCCCCGGGAGGGCGAAGGACAGATACGCAGTATTTT.

The chain recombines TRBV2 with TRBJ2-5; 8 bases agree with TRBD1. Trimming at V came to 6 bases and at J to 2 bases, leaving 8 bases not matched to a gene. There are 15 residues in the CDR3. Germline V CDR1 and CDR2: SNHLY, FYNNEI. CDR3 sequence reads: CASSQDGQGQETQYF. CDR3 in DNA: TGTGCCAGCAGCCAAGACGGACAGGGACAAGAGACCCAGTACTTC.

About this clone: Other DNA variants within this sample encode the same CDR3. The chain combines TRBV28 with TRBJ2-7; TRBD2 matches 8 bases. The CDR3 has 15 amino acids. CDR1 is MDHEN and CDR2 is SYDVKM in the germline V gene. V shed 5 bases and J 2 bases; nucleotides not matched to a gene: 8. CDR3 in amino acids: CASSPTGTSPYEQYF. The CDR3 DNA reads as TGTGCCAGCAGTCCCACCGGGACTAGTCCCTACGAGCAGTACTTC.

CDR3 in amino acids: CASSREGLAEYEQYF. CDR3 nucleotides: TGTGCCAGCAGCCGGGAAGGTCTAGCGGAATACGAGCAGTACTTC. The V and J genes are TRBV7-2 and TRBJ2-7; 7 nucleotides match TRBD2. Trimming cost V 5 bases and J 4 bases; bases outside gene matches: 11. This CDR3 region has 15 residues. Germline lookup yields CDR1 SGHTA and CDR2 FQGNSA.

The gene calls are TRBV9 and TRBJ2-4, with TRBD2 matching over 13 bases. V was clipped by 4 bases and J by 9 bases; unmatched bases: 7. Germline CDR1 reads SGDLS; CDR2 reads YYNGEE. The CDR3 runs to 15 residues. CDR3 protein: CASSPRTSGSGIQYF. The CDR3 DNA follows: TGTGCCAGCAGCCCTAGGACTAGCGGGAGTGGCATTCAGTACTTC.

A single count supports this clone. The chain combines TRBV28 with TRBJ1-1, with TRBD1 identical over 8 bases. V gave up 2 bases and J gave up 0 bases; unmatched junction bases: 5. Germline V gene lookup returns CDR1 MDHEN and CDR2 SYDVKM. CDR3 length equals 16 residues. The CDR3 sequence: CASSLPRGQVNTEAFF. In DNA, the CDR3 is TGTGCCAGCAGTTTACCCCGGGGACAGGTGAACACTGAAGCTTTCTTT. The full variable domain, with the rest looked up from reference TRBV28 and TRBJ1-1, is DVKVTQSSRYLVKRTGEKVFLECVQDMDHENMFWYRQDPGLGLRLIYFSYDVKMKEKGDIPEGYSVSREKKERFSLILESASTNQTSMYLCASSLPRGQVNTEAFFGQGTRLTVV.

The CDR3: CASSGGTYSSSTNEKLFF. CDR3 DNA: TGCGCCAGCAGCGGCGGGACTTACTCTTCCTCAACTAATGAAAAACTGTTTTTT. V is TRBV5-1 and J is TRBJ1-4, with a possible D match to TRBD1 (5 bases). Trimming took off 4 bases at V and 0 bases at J, with 19 bases between the two ends. Germline values: CDR1 SGHRS, CDR2 YFSETQ. The CDR3 spans 18 residues.

The V and J genes are TRBV7-9 and TRBJ2-1; D remains unclear. CDR3 length equals 12 residues. Trimming removed 1 base at V and 5 bases at J, with 3 bases between. The germline V gene encodes CDR1 SEHNR and CDR2 FQNEAQ (reference sequence). CDR3 amino acids: CASSLDNNEQFF. In DNA, the CDR3 is TGTGCCAGCAGCTTAGACAACAATGAGCAGTTCTTC.